The 9 T cell receptor beta chains listed next were all sequenced from one sample in a study of CD8 T cells in ankylosing spondylitis. Antigens of these TCRs are unknown. Study-level points and caveats: Several highly homologous variants made up a TCR beta motif, and this motif appeared characteristic of ankylosing spondylitis blood.

TCRdb reanalysed the 5' RACE reads using MiXCR and keeps one entry per CDR3 protein. The table lists 750,000 to 850,000 distinct CDR3 sequences, approximately 12% of them singletons. What was sequenced was blood, either unsorted or a sorted T cell fraction (not recorded which). Source of these receptors: a male donor with ankylosing spondylitis.

This clonotype showed up many times. The V gene is TRBV7-9, the J gene TRBJ1-6, with no clear D. V lost 4 bases to trimming and J lost 10 bases, with 8 bases between them. Germline V CDR1 and CDR2: SEHNR, FQNEAQ (reference sequence). The length of the CDR3 is 12 residues. The CDR3 reads CASSSVSSPLHF. CDR3 DNA sequence: TGTGCCAGCAGCTCAGTGTCATCACCCCTCCACTTT.

This clonotype was seen a few times. CDR3 nucleotides: TGTGCCAGCTCTGAGATGAATGAGCAGTTCTTC. Residues: CASSEMNEQFF. The V gene is TRBV12-3 or TRBV12-4, the J gene TRBJ2-1; D gene uncertain. CDR3 length: 11 residues. Trimming took 8 bases from V and 7 from J, leaving 9 bases between them.

V gene TRBV6-5 combines with J gene TRBJ1-5; D perhaps matches TRBD1 (5 bases). Trimming pared 2 bases from V and 6 bases from J, leaving 14 bases between. The germline CDR1 and CDR2 sequences are MNHEY and SVGAGI. The CDR3 has 15 residues. The CDR3 nucleotides read TGTGCCAGCAGTTACCCCCAGGCGGGGCTTCAGCCCCAGCATTTT. It yields the protein CASSYPQAGLQPQHF.

This clonotype was seen repeatedly, ten times or more. The chain links TRBV7-8 to TRBJ1-5; D is perhaps TRBD1 (6 bases). This CDR3 region has 15 residues. V dropped 1 base and J dropped 4 bases, with 11 bases sitting between them. CDR1 is SGHVS, CDR2 FQNEAQ, per germline. The CDR3 here is CASSLDRVGNQPQHF. The CDR3 DNA is TGTGCCAGCAGCTTAGACAGGGTTGGGAATCAGCCCCAGCATTTT.

This clonotype has just a few counts. The genes are TRBV6-1 and TRBJ2-3, with D unresolved. V was clipped by 1 base and J by 5 bases, with 4 bases between them. This CDR3 is 12 amino acids long. CDR1 MNHNS and CDR2 SASEGT come from the germline V gene. This CDR3 is CASSEVLDTQYF. Written as DNA, the CDR3 is TGTGCCAGCAGTGAAGTATTAGATACGCAGTATTTT.

This clonotype was seen ten or more times. The V gene is TRBV5-1, the J gene TRBJ2-1, with 9 bases lining up with TRBD2. The germline gives CDR1 SGHRS, CDR2 YFSETQ. This CDR3 contains 13 residues. After removal of 7 bases from V and 5 bases from J, the junction contained 4 bases not matched to a gene. DNA for the CDR3: TGCGCCAGCCAGCGGGAGGTGGACAATGAGCAGTTCTTC. It encodes CASQREVDNEQFF.

This clonotype occurred a few times. The chain joins TRBV12-3 or TRBV12-4 to TRBJ2-3, with 9 bases identical to TRBD2. The length of the CDR3 is 15 residues. V shed 6 bases, J shed 7 bases, and the junction held 11 bases outside the gene matches. This CDR3 is CASSPGRGGLHTQYF. Here the CDR3 DNA reads TGTGCCAGCAGCCCTGGGCGGGGGGGCTTACATACGCAGTATTTT.

This clonotype was seen a handful of times. A much larger clone lies one base from this, so it may be a read error. The chain joins TRBV7-6 to TRBJ2-3; 9 nucleotides line up with TRBD1. CDR3 length equals 14 residues. V was pared by 1 base and J by 5 bases, with 1 base of the junction left unmatched. Germline assignment: CDR1 SGHVS and CDR2 FNYEAQ. The CDR3 nucleotides are TGTGCCAGCAGCTTAGGGACAGGGGAAGATACGCAGTATTTT. Its translation is CASSLGTGEDTQYF. Looking up the rest from reference TRBV7-6 and TRBJ2-3 gives the full variable domain: GAGVSQSPRYKVTKRGQDVALRCDPISGHVSLYWYRQALGQGPEFLTYFNYEAQQDKSGLPNDRFSAERPEGSISTLTIQRTEQRDSAMYRCASSLGTGEDTQYFGPGTRLTVL.

This clonotype was counted only a few times. V is TRBV5-1 and J is TRBJ2-1; no clear D. CDR1 and CDR2 from the germline V gene are SGHRS and YFSETQ. CDR3 length equals 15 residues. V was clipped by 0 bases and J by 7 bases, with 14 bases between them. The CDR3 here is CASSLVGSPRNEQFF. CDR3 DNA sequence: TGCGCCAGCAGCTTGGTGGGTAGCCCCCGAAATGAGCAGTTCTTC.